This is a list of T cell receptor beta chains from one sample in a study of shared clonotypes between healthy human individuals. Only in-frame clones appear in the TCRdb table, and some are missing; sequencing was by immunoSEQ multiplex PCR. The table lists some 800,000 clones, approximately 92% of them singletons. Sequencing used naive CD8+ T cells sorted from blood. The receptor set was obtained from a man aged 25 to 45 in good health. Each CDR3 is given with its conserved first and last residue. The D gene is left open where the match is weak. Clone size appears in some rows only: once, few, many, or a class for an expanded clone.

j_call v_call d_call clone_size cdr3_nt cdr3_aa
TRBJ2-5 TRBV12-2 NA NA TGTGCAAGTCGCTTGGACGCAGCAGAGACCCAGTACTTC CASRLDAAETQYF
TRBJ2-7 TRBV6-1 NA NA TGTGCCAGCAGTGAACTCGACTTACAAGACACCTACGAGCAGTACTTC CASSELDLQDTYEQYF
TRBJ2-1 TRBV30 NA NA TGTGCCTGGAGTCCAGGAAACAATGAGCAGTTCTTC CAWSPGNNEQFF
TRBJ2-2 TRBV27 NA NA TGTGCCAGCAGTTTATGGGGGGGGGCCGCCGGGGAGCTGTTTTTT CASSLWGGAAGELFF
TRBJ1-2 TRBV28 NA NA TGTGCCAGCAGTTTCGGCAGGGGCTATGGCTACACCTTC CASSFGRGYGYTF
TRBJ2-7 TRBV11-2 NA few TGTGCCAGCAGCTTATTCCCCACCTACGAGCAGTACTTC CASSLFPTYEQYF
TRBJ2-3 TRBV2 NA once TGTGCCAGCAACCCACACAGGGAGTCGGGCACAGATACGCAGTATTTT CASNPHRESGTDTQYF
TRBJ2-3 TRBV7-9 NA NA TGTGCCAGCAGCTTGTCGCAGGGAGCCCCCACAGATACGCAGTATTTT CASSLSQGAPTDTQYF
TRBJ2-7 TRBV28 TRBD1 NA TGTGCCAGCAGTTTACCCCCCGGGGACAGGGGAATCTACGAGCAGTACTTC CASSLPPGDRGIYEQYF
TRBJ2-2 TRBV19 NA many TGTGCCAGTAGTATAGTCGTCGCAGATCCGAACACCGGGGAGCTGTTTTTT CASSIVVADPNTGELFF
TRBJ2-7 TRBV19 NA NA TGTGCCAGTAGTACCCGGGACGGAGGGTACGAGCAGTACTTC CASSTRDGGYEQYF
TRBJ1-5 TRBV19 NA NA TGTGCCAGTAGTATAAGTGGGCCCCAGCCCCAGCATTTT CASSISGPQPQHF
TRBJ2-3 TRBV29-1 NA NA TGCAGCGTTCTAGGGACAGATACGCAGTATTTT CSVLGTDTQYF
TRBJ2-7 TRBV11-2 NA NA TGTGCCAGCAGCGCCAATACAGGGACGGGCTACGAGCAGTACTTC CASSANTGTGYEQYF
TRBJ2-7 TRBV29-1 TRBD2 NA TGCAGCGTCACCGGGACTAGCGAAAACTACGAGCAGTACTTC CSVTGTSENYEQYF
TRBJ2-5 TRBV7-6 NA NA TGTGCCAGCAGCTTAGAGGCAGGCCAAGAGACCCAGTACTTC CASSLEAGQETQYF
TRBJ1-5 TRBV18 TRBD1 NA TGTGCCAGCTCCCTATCCTGGACAGGTAATAGCAATCAGCCCCAGCATTTT CASSLSWTGNSNQPQHF
TRBJ2-1 TRBV28 TRBD2 once TGTGCCAGCAGTCCCGCGGGACTAGCGGATTACAATGAGCAGTTCTTC CASSPAGLADYNEQFF
TRBJ2-7 TRBV25-1 NA NA TGTGCCAGCAGTGACGGTAGCTCCTACGAGCAGTACTTC CASSDGSSYEQYF
TRBJ1-1 TRBV7-9 NA NA TGTGCCAGCAGCTACCTGGAGACGAACACTGAAGCTTTCTTT CASSYLETNTEAFF
TRBJ2-7 TRBV29-1 NA NA TGCAGCGTTGTGCACCGCTCCTACGAGCAGTACTTC CSVVHRSYEQYF
TRBJ2-7 TRBV7-8 NA NA TGTGCCAGCAGCTTAACAGGCGGCTACGAGCAGTACTTC CASSLTGGYEQYF
TRBJ2-5 TRBV11-2 NA NA TGTGCCAGCAGCTTTGGGGAGACCCAGTACTTC CASSFGETQYF
TRBJ1-1 TRBV10-2 NA NA TGCGCCAGCAGTGAGTCCCCCGCCGTCAGGGTTACTGAAGCTTTCTTT CASSESPAVRVTEAFF
TRBJ2-3 TRBV28 TRBD1 NA TGTGCCAGCAGCCGGGACAGGGGTGGTTCAGATACGCAGTATTTT CASSRDRGGSDTQYF
TRBJ2-1 TRBV7-9 NA few TGTGCCAGCAGTCCCAACAGGTCGGGTAATGAGCAGTTCTTC CASSPNRSGNEQFF
TRBJ2-3 TRBV5-4 NA NA TGTGCCAGCAGCTTGGTGGTGGGCACAGATACGCAGTATTTT CASSLVVGTDTQYF
TRBJ1-5 TRBV7-9 NA NA TGTGCCAGCAGCCCGGAGGGGGTGAGTAATCAGCCCCAGCATTTT CASSPEGVSNQPQHF
TRBJ2-7 TRBV29-1 TRBD1 NA TGCAGCGCCCTGGACAGGATGGCCTACGAGCAGTACTTC CSALDRMAYEQYF
TRBJ2-7 TRBV4-3 TRBD2 NA TGCGCCAGCAGTCTAGCGGGAGCTTACGAGCAGTACTTC CASSLAGAYEQYF
TRBJ2-3 TRBV5-1 NA NA TGCGCCAGCAGCCCGGGGGACTTGCTAGATACGCAGTATTTT CASSPGDLLDTQYF
TRBJ2-7 TRBV18 NA NA TGTGCCAGCTCACCATACACGTACGAGCAGTACTTC CASSPYTYEQYF
TRBJ1-2 TRBV27 NA NA TGTGCCAGCAGTTTAACGGGGGGCGCGGTGGGCTACACCTTC CASSLTGGAVGYTF
TRBJ2-7 TRBV2 NA NA TGTGCCAGCAGCGGACGTCCAGAACCATACGAGCAGTACTTC CASSGRPEPYEQYF
TRBJ2-7 TRBV5-1 NA NA TGCGCCAGCAGCTCAGGAGGGGACAGCGCAAGTAAGAGGGCATACGAGCAGTACTTC CASSSGGDSASKRAYEQYF
TRBJ2-1 TRBV19 NA NA TGTGCCAGTAGTATAGTGAGCGGAACCTACAATGAGCAGTTCTTC CASSIVSGTYNEQFF
TRBJ2-4 TRBV27 NA NA TGTGCCAGCAGCCGTAGGACCGCCGGGGTAGCCAAAAACATTCAGTACTTC CASSRRTAGVAKNIQYF
TRBJ2-2 TRBV27 NA NA TGTGCCAGCAGTTTATCGAGGTCAGTTCACACCGGGGAGCTGTTTTTT CASSLSRSVHTGELFF
TRBJ2-2 TRBV28 TRBD1 NA TGTGCCAGCAGTTTACTCATCGGACAGGCGAACACCGGGGAGCTGTTTTTT CASSLLIGQANTGELFF